This section outlines one T cell receptor (beta chain) sequence together with its context. Its antigen is unknown. The data stem from a study of T cell responses to AZD1222 COVID-19 vaccine. Study findings and constraints: Seropositivity was recorded at baseline in only a handful of AZD1222 recipients. Researchers took repertoire samples only after the peak T cell response had come.

Libraries were prepared by immunoSEQ multiplex PCR; TCRdb keeps only in-frame clonotypes and omits some of them. The repertoire has around 80,000 clones, roughly 85% of them found once; the top ten carry about 9.4%. This TCR was sampled from an adult who received the AZD1222 COVID-19 vaccine. The sequencing here drew on peripheral blood, taken 28 days after the second AZD1222 dose.

Here the CDR3 DNA reads TGTGCCAGCAGCCCGCGGGGAGCGGGGGGCACAGATACGCAGTATTTT. It specifies CASSPRGAGGTDTQYF. V is TRBV7-8 and J is TRBJ2-3, with 8 bases fitting TRBD2. CDR1 SGHVS and CDR2 FQNEAQ come from the germline V gene. This CDR3 contains 16 residues. With 5 bases clipped from V and 1 base from J, the junction kept 8 bases outside the gene matches.